This TCR beta chain derives from a study of blood T cell repertoires in COVID-19. Overall study context: Italy, Spain and the United States were the sources of the convalescent and acute COVID-19 samples. Sample material is recorded as cDNA or gDNA derived from T cells, B-cell-depleted T cells, or PBMCs.

In the source study's methods: Amplification of reference gene primers provided the estimated nucleated cell counts. Only in-frame clones appear in the TCRdb table, and some are missing; sequencing was by immunoSEQ multiplex PCR. V and J calls and clone size come straight from that table; D and trimming were deduced from the DNA. The sample has 370,000 or so clones; 81% are singletons. The CDR3 is 15 amino acids. Germline V gene lookup returns CDR1 SQVTM and CDR2 ANQGSEA. Unmatched junction bases numbered 6, after V lost 3 bases and J lost 2 bases. The chain is built from TRBV29-1 and TRBJ2-5; TRBD1 aligns across 10 bases. This TCR was sampled from a human donor with acute or convalescent COVID-19. The donor label of this sample is uncertain. What was sequenced was peripheral blood. The DNA for the CDR3 is TGCAGCGTTGATCGACAGGGGGCGGGGCAAGAGACCCAGTACTTC. Its protein is CSVDRQGAGQETQYF.